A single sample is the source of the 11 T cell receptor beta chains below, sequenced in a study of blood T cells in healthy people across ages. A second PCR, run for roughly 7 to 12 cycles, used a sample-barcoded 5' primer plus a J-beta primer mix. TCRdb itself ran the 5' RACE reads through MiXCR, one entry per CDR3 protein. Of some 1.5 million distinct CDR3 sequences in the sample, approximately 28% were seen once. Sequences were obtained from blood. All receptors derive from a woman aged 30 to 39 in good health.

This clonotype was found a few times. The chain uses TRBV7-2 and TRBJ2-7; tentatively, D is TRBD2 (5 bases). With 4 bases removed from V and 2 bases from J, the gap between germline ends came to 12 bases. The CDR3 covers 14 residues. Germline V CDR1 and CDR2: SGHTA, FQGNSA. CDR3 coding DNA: TGTGCCAGCAGCTCGCCGAGGGTCCCCTACGAGCAGTACTTC. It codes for CASSSPRVPYEQYF.

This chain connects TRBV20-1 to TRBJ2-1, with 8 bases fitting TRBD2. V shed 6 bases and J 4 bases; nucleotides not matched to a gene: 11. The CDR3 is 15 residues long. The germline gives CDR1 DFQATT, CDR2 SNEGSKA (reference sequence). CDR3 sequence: CSAPTPLAGYNEQFF. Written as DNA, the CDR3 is TGCAGTGCCCCCACCCCCTTAGCGGGATACAATGAGCAGTTCTTC.

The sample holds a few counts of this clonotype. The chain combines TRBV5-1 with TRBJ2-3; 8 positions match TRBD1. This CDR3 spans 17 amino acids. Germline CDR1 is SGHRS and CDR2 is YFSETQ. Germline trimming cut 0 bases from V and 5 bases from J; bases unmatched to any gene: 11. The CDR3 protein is CASSLGSGTGAGDTQYF. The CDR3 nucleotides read TGCGCCAGCAGCTTGGGATCCGGGACAGGTGCTGGAGATACGCAGTATTTT.

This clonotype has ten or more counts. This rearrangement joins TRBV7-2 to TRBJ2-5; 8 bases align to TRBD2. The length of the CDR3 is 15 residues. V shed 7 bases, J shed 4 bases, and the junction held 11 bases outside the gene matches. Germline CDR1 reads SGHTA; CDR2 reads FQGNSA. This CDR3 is CASTGSGLAGETQYF. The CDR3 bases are TGTGCCAGCACCGGGTCGGGGCTAGCGGGAGAGACCCAGTACTTC.

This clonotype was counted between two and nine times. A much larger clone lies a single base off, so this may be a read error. The chain's CDR3 is CASSLDYSSYGQYF. The CDR3 DNA follows: TGTGCCAGCAGCTTAGATTACAGTTCCTACGGGCAGTACTTC. The chain uses TRBV7-2 and TRBJ2-4; D ambiguous. CDR3 length: 14 residues. V was clipped by 1 base and J by 13 bases, with 17 bases between them. CDR1 is SGHTA, CDR2 FQGNSA, per germline.

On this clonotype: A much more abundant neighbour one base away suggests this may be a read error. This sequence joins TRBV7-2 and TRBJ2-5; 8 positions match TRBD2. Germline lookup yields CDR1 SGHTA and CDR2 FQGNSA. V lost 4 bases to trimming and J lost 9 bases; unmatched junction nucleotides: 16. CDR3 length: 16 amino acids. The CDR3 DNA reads TGTGCCAGCAGCTGGGCGACTAGCGCTGTTTCGGAACCCCAGTACTTC. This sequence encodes CASSWATSAVSEPQYF.

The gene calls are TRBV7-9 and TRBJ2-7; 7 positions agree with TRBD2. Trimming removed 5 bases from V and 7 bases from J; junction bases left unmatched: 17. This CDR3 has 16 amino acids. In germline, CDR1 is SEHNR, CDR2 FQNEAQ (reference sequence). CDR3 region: CASSPPTSRRQREQYF. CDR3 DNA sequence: TGTGCCAGCAGCCCCCCGACTAGCAGAAGACAGAGGGAGCAGTACTTC.

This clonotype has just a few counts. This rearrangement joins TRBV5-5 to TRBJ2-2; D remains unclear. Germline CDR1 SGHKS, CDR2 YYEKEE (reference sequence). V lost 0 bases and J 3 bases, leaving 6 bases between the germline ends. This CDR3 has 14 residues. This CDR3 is CASSLEGHTGELFF. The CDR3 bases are TGTGCCAGCAGCTTGGAAGGGCACACCGGGGAGCTGTTTTTT.

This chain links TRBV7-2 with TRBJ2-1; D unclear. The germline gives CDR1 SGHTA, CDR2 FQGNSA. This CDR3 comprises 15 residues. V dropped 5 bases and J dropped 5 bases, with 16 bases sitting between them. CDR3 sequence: CASSPRGLDNNEQFF. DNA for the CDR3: TGTGCCAGCAGCCCCCGTGGCCTAGACAACAATGAGCAGTTCTTC.

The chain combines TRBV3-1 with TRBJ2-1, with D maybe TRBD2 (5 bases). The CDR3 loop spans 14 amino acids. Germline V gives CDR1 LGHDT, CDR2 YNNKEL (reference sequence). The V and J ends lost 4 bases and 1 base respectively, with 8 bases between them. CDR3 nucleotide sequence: TGTGCCAGCAGCCTAAGGACTTCCTACAATGAGCAGTTCTTC. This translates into CASSLRTSYNEQFF.

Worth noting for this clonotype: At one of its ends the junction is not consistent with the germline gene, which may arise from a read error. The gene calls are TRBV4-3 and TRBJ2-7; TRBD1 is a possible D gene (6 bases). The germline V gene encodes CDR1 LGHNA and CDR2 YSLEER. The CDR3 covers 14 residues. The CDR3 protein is CARSQDRSSYEQYF. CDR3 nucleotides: TGCGCCCGCAGCCAAGACAGGAGCTCCTACGAGCAGTACTTC.